Sequencing of this T cell receptor beta chain was carried out in a study of T cells in Graves' hyperthyroidism and ophthalmopathy. Study information: Peripheral blood was taken when the disease was first diagnosed, before any treatment began. Study-wide results and limits: Ophthalmopathy was told apart from stable hyperthyroidism by a 13 V-J model.

Uncontrolled infection, other autoimmune disease, pregnancy and lactation each barred patients from inclusion. Together with thyroid ultrasound, orbital computed tomography, serum thyroxine and TRAb, clinical symptoms were used for diagnoses. A note on this clonotype: Its antigen is not known.

The source material, RNA transcripts, was used to amplify TCR beta CDR3 regions. TCR CDR3 regions were first amplified by RT-PCR with HTBI primers. TCRdb passed the multiplex PCR reads through MiXCR, listing each CDR3 protein once. There are 490,000 or so distinct CDR3 sequences in the sample; about 16% occur only once, and less than 30% lies in the top ten. This CDR3 is built from 15 residues. V was trimmed by 0 bases and J by 2 bases, leaving 11 bases between them. Germline lookup yields CDR1 SGDLS and CDR2 YYNGEE. The gene calls are TRBV9 and TRBJ1-2, with D uncertain. Material for sequencing was blood. This TCR was sampled from a woman aged 25 to 39 with Graves' ophthalmopathy. The CDR3 spells CASSVGEGANYGYTF. For the CDR3, the DNA is TGTGCCAGCAGCGTAGGAGAGGGAGCCAACTATGGCTACACCTTC.